This T cell receptor beta chain derives from a study of vaccination and CD4 T cells after COVID-19. This clonotype was recorded a few times. Its antigen is undetermined. Sequencing of cultured CD4+ T cell DNA used the Oncomine TCR Beta short-read assay. TCRdb used MiXCR to reprocess the PCR reads, holding one entry per CDR3 protein. The sample records 15,000 to 20,000 distinct CDR3 sequences, approximately 60% being singletons. The germline V gene has CDR1 SGHKS and CDR2 YYEKEE (reference sequence). Trimming shortened V by 7 bases and J by 4 bases, and 20 bases separated the two germline ends. The CDR3 spans 15 residues. The treatment here: roughly 10-day PBMC culture with coronavirus spike peptide pools or control peptides (ViraFEST assay). T cells were expanded with peptide pools, and expanded clonotypes were identified by TCR sequencing.

The TCR sequence derives from a human donor who had recovered from COVID-19. Sequenced: CD4+ T cells from blood, cultured in vitro. The rearrangement uses TRBV5-5 and TRBJ1-1; perhaps TRBD1 as D (6 bases). The CDR3 protein is CASSRIFGRGTEAFF. The CDR3 DNA follows: TGTGCCAGCTCAAGAATATTCGGCAGGGGCACTGAAGCTTTCTTT.